Sequencing of this TCR beta chain was carried out in a study of glioma-infiltrating T cells. Germline lookup yields CDR1 MNHEY and CDR2 SVGAGI. The CDR3 contains 10 residues. Using RNA template, CDR3s of TCR alpha and beta were amplified with iRepertoire arm-PCR. For one-step reverse transcription and amplification, roughly 95-450 ng of tissue mRNA or PBMC total RNA was used. MiXCR was run by TCRdb on the multiplex PCR reads, yielding one entry per CDR3 protein. The data hold 170,000 or so distinct CDR3 sequences, with more than 35% observed a single time. As for this clonotype: What it binds is unknown. The junction departs from the called germline gene at one end, perhaps through a read error.

Study observations and caveats: Only very few CDR3 sequences appeared in both tissue and blood. Non-neoplastic patients had below-expected tissue-blood divergence, while all gliomas exceeded expectation.

Sequenced sample: glioma tissue, nonneoplastic brain tissue, or PBMCs (not recorded which). This TCR was sampled from a human donor with low-grade glioma or glioblastoma, undergoing nonglioma brain surgery, or in good health (not recorded which). This chain links TRBV6-5 with TRBJ1-1; D is uncertain. CDR3 region: CASSLVEALF. In nucleotides, the CDR3 is TGTGCCAGCAGTTTAGTTGAAGCTTTGTTC.